This is a list of T cell receptor beta chains from one sample in a study of regulatory T cells in long-lasting Graves disease. TCRdb independently ran MiXCR on the multiplex PCR reads; one entry per CDR3 protein. This sample yields about 320,000 distinct CDR3 sequences, of which 18% are seen a single time; about two fifths belongs to the top ten. The material was peripheral blood mononuclear cells (PBMCs), obtained at new diagnosis, from a patient treated with antithyroid drugs. The receptor source for this set is a female donor with Graves disease. Each CDR3 is given with its conserved first and last residue.

j_gene | v_gene | CDR3aa
TRBJ2-1 | TRBV28 | CASSPFPSSGRSRQFF
TRBJ2-7 | TRBV29-1 | CSVTGRGRGYEQYF
TRBJ1-5 | TRBV27 | CASSSRQGADVWAHQPQHF
TRBJ2-3 | TRBV7-2 | CASSLGAGGADTQYF
TRBJ1-4 | TRBV30 | CAWSSGGAGEKLFF
TRBJ1-5 | TRBV30 | CAWSIGGPQHF
TRBJ1-2 | TRBV6-2/TRBV6-3 | CASSSQGQPNYGYTF
TRBJ2-7 | TRBV2 | CASTPRTGRSYEQYF
TRBJ1-6 | TRBV11-3 | CASSFRQGDNSPLHF
TRBJ1-1 | TRBV28 | CASSLMGGAPMNTEAFF
TRBJ2-7 | TRBV9 | CASSPGTSGGSSYEQYF
TRBJ2-7 | TRBV6-1 | CASSETASGYEQYF
TRBJ2-7 | TRBV27 | CASSLSMGYEQYF
TRBJ2-5 | TRBV28 | CASSPPRGKETQYF
TRBJ2-1 | TRBV7-6 | CASSLSRRGGANEQFF
TRBJ2-5 | TRBV28 | CASRTPETQYF
TRBJ2-1 | TRBV9 | CASSAGSSGSLGEQFF
TRBJ1-1 | TRBV12-3/TRBV12-4 | CASSTSSHLWAFF
TRBJ2-1 | TRBV11-3 | CASSIQREYNEQFF
TRBJ2-7 | TRBV9 | CASSPTGGGRLSSYEQYF
TRBJ2-1 | TRBV15 | CATSISRGYNEQFF
TRBJ1-2 | TRBV6-1 | CASSDGSGYGYTF
TRBJ2-1 | TRBV13 | CASSLVAGGGEQFF
TRBJ2-5 | TRBV2 | CASSAYRDSGSQYF
TRBJ2-7 | TRBV9 | CASSGQRASYEQYF
TRBJ1-1 | TRBV19 | CASREDTMNTEAFF
TRBJ2-5 | TRBV6-2/TRBV6-3 | CASSYQAQETQYF
TRBJ2-1 | TRBV2 | CASKPIRSSYNEQFF
TRBJ1-2 | TRBV20-1 | CSARDVAQDHGYGYTF
TRBJ2-7 | TRBV5-6 | CASSAGTPGGYEQYF
TRBJ2-7 | TRBV5-1 | CASSRSHPTDEQYF
TRBJ2-1 | TRBV3-1 | CASSQIVGLSGYNEQFF
TRBJ1-2 | TRBV10-3 | CAISPRQGRDGYTF
TRBJ1-2 | TRBV5-5 | CASSSTGGLNYGYTF
TRBJ1-1 | TRBV6-5 | CASSYSPGEAFF
TRBJ2-7 | TRBV7-9 | CASSRPPYEQYF
TRBJ1-1 | TRBV7-2 | CASSVGQVNTEAFF
TRBJ2-3 | TRBV6-2/TRBV6-3 | CASSSRGGAGATDTQYF
TRBJ2-1 | TRBV20-1 | CSARGGGAGYNEQFF
TRBJ2-1 | TRBV18 | CASSPGTSGRWNEQFF
TRBJ2-1 | TRBV11-2 | CASSPGRGGGENEQFF
TRBJ2-3 | TRBV19 | CASSISYPGGTATDTQYF
TRBJ2-2 | TRBV28 | CASSVGGRNTGELFF
TRBJ2-1 | TRBV12-3/TRBV12-4 | CASSFTDRRSPYNEQFF
TRBJ2-7 | TRBV28 | CASSSSGLGVYEQYF
TRBJ2-5 | TRBV19 | CASSPAWGPRETQYF
TRBJ1-5 | TRBV19 | CAVRGPSNQPQHF
TRBJ2-2 | TRBV14 | CASSPPSGNTGELFF
TRBJ2-3 | TRBV30 | CAWSVLLAGVRTDTQYF